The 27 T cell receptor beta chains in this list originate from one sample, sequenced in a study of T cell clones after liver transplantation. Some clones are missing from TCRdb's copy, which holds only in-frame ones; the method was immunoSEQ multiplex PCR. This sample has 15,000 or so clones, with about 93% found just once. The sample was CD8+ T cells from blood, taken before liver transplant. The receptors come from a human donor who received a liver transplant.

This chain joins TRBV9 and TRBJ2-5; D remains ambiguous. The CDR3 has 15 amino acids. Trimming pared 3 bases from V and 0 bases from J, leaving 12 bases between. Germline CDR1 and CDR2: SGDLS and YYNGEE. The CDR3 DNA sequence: TGTGCCAGCAGCGCCGGGTCTCAGTACCAAGAGACCCAGTACTTC. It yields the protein CASSAGSQYQETQYF.

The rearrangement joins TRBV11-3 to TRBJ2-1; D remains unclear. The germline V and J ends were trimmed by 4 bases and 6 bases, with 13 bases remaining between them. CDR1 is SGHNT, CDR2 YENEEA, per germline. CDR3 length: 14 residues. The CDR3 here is CASSSKVGINEQFF. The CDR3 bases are TGTGCCAGCAGCTCGAAGGTGGGAATCAATGAGCAGTTCTTC.

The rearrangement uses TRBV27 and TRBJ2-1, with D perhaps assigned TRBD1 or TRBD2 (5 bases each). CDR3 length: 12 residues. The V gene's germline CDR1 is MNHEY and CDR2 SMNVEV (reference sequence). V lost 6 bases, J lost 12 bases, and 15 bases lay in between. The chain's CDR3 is CASSPTGAVQFF. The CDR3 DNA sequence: TGTGCCAGCAGCCCCACCGGGGCCGTGCAGTTCTTC.

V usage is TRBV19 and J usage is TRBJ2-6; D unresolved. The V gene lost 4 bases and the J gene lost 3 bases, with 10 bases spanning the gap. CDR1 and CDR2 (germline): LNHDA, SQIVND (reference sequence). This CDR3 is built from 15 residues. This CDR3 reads CASSTARYGANVLTF. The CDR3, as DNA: TGTGCCAGTAGTACTGCAAGGTATGGGGCCAACGTCCTGACTTTC.

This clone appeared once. The CDR3 region is CASTPSGIDNEQFF. As DNA, the CDR3 is TGTGCCAGCACCCCTAGCGGAATAGACAATGAGCAGTTCTTC. V usage is TRBV11-3 and J usage is TRBJ2-1, with TRBD2 matching over 7 bases. V trimming: 7 bases; J trimming: 5 bases; junction bases outside the gene matches: 8. This CDR3 spans 14 amino acids. The germline V gene encodes CDR1 SGHNT and CDR2 YENEEA. Combining the CDR3 with reference TRBV11-3 and TRBJ2-1 gives the whole variable domain EAGVVQSPRYKIIEKKQPVAFWCNPISGHNTLYWYLQNLGQGPELLIRYENEEAVDDSQLPKDRFSAERLKGVDSTLKIQPAELGDSAVYLCASTPSGIDNEQFFGPGTRLTVL.

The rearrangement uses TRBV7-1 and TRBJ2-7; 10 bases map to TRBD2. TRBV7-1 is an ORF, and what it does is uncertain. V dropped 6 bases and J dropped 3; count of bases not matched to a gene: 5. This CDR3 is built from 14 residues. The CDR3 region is CASSPPSGSYEQYF. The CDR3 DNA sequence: TGTGCCAGCAGTCCACCTAGCGGGAGCTACGAGCAGTACTTC.

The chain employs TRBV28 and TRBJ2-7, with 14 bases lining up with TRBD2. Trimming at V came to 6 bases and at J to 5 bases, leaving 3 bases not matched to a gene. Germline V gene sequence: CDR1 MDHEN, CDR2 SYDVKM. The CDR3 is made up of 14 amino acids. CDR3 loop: CASSGLAGGDEQYF. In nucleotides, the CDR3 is TGTGCCAGCAGCGGACTAGCGGGAGGTGACGAGCAGTACTTC.

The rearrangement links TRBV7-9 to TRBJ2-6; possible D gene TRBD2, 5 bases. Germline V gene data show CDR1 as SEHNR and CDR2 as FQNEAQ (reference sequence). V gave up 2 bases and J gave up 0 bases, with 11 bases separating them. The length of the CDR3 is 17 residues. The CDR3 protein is CASSLTRGGSGANVLTF. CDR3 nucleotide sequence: TGTGCCAGCAGCTTAACCAGAGGAGGCTCTGGGGCCAACGTCCTGACTTTC.

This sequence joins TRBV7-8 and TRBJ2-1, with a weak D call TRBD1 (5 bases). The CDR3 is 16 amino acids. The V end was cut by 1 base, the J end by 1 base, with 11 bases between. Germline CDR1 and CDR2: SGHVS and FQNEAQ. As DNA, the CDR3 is TGTGCCAGCAGCTTAGTTCCCCGACAGTCCTACAATGAGCAGTTCTTC. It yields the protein CASSLVPRQSYNEQFF.

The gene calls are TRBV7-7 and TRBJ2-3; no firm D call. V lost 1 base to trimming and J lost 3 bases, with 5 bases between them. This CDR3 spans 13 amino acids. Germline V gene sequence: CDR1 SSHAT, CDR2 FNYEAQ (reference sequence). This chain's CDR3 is CASSLGVTDTQYF. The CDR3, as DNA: TGTGCCAGCAGCTTAGGGGTGACAGATACGCAGTATTTT.

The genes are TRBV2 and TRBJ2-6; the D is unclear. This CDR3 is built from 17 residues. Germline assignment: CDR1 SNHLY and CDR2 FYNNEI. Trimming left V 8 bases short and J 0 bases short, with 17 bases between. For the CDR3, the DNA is TGTGCCAGCGGCCCGGGCAGACTCGCCTCTGGGGCCAACGTCCTGACTTTC. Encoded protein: CASGPGRLASGANVLTF.

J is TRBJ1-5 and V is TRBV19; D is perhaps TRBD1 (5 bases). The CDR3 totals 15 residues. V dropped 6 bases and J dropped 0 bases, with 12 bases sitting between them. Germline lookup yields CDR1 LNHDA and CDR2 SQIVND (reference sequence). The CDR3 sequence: CASRNRLYSNQPQHF. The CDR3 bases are TGTGCCAGTAGAAACAGGCTCTATAGCAATCAGCCCCAGCATTTT. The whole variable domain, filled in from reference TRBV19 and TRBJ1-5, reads DGGITQSPKYLFRKEGQNVTLSCEQNLNHDAMYWYRQDPGQGLRLIYYSQIVNDFQKGDIAEGYSVSREKKESFPLTVTSAQKNPTAFYLCASRNRLYSNQPQHFGDGTRLSIL.

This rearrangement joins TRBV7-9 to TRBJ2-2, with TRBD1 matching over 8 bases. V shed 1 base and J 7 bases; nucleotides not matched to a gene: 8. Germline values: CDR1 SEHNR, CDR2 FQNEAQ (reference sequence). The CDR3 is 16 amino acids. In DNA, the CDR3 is TGTGCCAGCAGCTTAGACCCAGGGGGCAACGGCGGGGAGCTGTTTTTT. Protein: CASSLDPGGNGGELFF.

DNA for the CDR3: TGTGCCAGCAGCCCAGGCCGGACTAGCAGCTACGAGCAGTACTTC. It encodes CASSPGRTSSYEQYF. The chain has TRBV13 and TRBJ2-7, with 8 bases that match TRBD2. Germline values: CDR1 PRHDT, CDR2 FYEKMQ (reference sequence). The CDR3 contains 15 residues. With 5 bases clipped from V and 3 bases from J, the junction kept 9 bases outside the gene matches.

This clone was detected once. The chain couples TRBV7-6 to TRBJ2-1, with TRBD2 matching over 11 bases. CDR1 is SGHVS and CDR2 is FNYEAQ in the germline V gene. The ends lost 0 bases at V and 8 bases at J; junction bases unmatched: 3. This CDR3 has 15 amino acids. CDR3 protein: CASSLASGRVDEQFF. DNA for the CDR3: TGTGCCAGCAGCTTAGCTAGCGGGAGGGTCGATGAGCAGTTCTTC.

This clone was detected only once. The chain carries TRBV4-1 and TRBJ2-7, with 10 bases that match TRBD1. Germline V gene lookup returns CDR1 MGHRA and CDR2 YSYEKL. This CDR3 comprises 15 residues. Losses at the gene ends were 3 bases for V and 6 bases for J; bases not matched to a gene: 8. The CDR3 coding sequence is TGCGCCAGCAGCCATCCCGGGACAGGGGAATTCGAGCAGTACTTC. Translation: CASSHPGTGEFEQYF.

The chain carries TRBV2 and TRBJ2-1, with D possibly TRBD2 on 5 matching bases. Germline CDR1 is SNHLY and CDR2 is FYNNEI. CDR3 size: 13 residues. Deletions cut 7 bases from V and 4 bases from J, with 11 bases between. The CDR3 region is CASKLGRYNEQFF. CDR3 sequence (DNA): TGTGCCAGCAAACTAGGACGGTACAATGAGCAGTTCTTC.

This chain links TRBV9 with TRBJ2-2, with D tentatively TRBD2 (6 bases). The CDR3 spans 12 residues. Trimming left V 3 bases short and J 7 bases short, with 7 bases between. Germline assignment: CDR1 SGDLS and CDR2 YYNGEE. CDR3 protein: CASSATSGELFF. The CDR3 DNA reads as TGTGCCAGCAGCGCGACTAGCGGGGAGCTGTTTTTT. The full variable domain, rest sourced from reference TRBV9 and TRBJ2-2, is DSGVTQTPKHLITATGQRVTLRCSPRSGDLSVYWYQQSLDQGLQFLIQYYNGEERAKGNILERFSAQQFPDLHSELNLSSLELGDSALYFCASSATSGELFFGEGSRLTVL.

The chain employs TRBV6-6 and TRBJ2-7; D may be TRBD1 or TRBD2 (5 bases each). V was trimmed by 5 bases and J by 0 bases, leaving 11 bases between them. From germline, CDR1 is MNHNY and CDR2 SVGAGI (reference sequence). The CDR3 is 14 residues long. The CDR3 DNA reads TGTGCCAGCAGTGAGGGGCTACTCTCCTACGAGCAGTACTTC. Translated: CASSEGLLSYEQYF.

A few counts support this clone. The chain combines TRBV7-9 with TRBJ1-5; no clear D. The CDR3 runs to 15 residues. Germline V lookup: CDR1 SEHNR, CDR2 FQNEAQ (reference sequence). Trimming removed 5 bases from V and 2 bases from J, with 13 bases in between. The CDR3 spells CASSTTAPGNQPQHF. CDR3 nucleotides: TGTGCCAGCAGCACAACAGCTCCGGGCAATCAGCCCCAGCATTTT.

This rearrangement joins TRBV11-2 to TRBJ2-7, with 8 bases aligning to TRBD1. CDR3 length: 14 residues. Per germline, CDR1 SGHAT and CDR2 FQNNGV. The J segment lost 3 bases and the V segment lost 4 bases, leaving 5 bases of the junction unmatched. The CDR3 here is CASSYWTGNYEQYF. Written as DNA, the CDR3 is TGTGCCAGCAGCTACTGGACAGGGAACTACGAGCAGTACTTC.

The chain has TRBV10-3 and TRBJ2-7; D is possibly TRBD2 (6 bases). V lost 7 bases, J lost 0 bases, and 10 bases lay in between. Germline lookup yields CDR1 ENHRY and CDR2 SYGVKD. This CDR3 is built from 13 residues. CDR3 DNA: TGTGCCATCACTAGCGACCGCTCCTACGAGCAGTACTTC. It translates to CAITSDRSYEQYF.

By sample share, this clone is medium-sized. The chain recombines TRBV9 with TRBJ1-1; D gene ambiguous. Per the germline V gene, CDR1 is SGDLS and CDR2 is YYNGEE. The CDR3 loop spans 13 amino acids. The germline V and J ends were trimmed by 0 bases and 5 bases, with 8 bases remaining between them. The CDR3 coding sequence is TGTGCCAGCAGCGTAGGGTCTTGGACTGAAGCTTTCTTT. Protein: CASSVGSWTEAFF.

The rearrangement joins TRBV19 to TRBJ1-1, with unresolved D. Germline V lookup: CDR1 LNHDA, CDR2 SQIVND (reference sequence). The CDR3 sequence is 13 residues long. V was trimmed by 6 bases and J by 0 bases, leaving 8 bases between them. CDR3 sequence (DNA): TGTGCCAGTAGGGTGGGAATGAACACTGAAGCTTTCTTT. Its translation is CASRVGMNTEAFF.

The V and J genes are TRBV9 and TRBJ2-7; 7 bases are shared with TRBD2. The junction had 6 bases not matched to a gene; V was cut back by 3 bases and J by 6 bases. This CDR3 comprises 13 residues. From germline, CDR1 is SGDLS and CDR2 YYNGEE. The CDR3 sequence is CASSDGRLGEQYF. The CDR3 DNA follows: TGTGCCAGCAGCGACGGGAGGTTAGGCGAGCAGTACTTC. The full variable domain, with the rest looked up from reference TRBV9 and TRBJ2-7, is DSGVTQTPKHLITATGQRVTLRCSPRSGDLSVYWYQQSLDQGLQFLIQYYNGEERAKGNILERFSAQQFPDLHSELNLSSLELGDSALYFCASSDGRLGEQYFGPGTRLTVT.

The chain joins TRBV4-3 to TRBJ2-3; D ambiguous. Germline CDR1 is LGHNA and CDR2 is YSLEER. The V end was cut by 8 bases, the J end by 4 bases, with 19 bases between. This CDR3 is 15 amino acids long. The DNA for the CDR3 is TGCGCCAGCGCCCTCTCGAGGCGAGGACCAGATACGCAGTATTTT. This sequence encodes CASALSRRGPDTQYF.

The CDR3 DNA sequence: TGTGCCAGCAGTCTAGGGGGAGCTAATGAAAAACTGTTTTTT. Translated, it gives CASSLGGANEKLFF. The chain uses TRBV27 and TRBJ1-4; TRBD1 is a possible D gene (6 bases). The CDR3 totals 14 residues. Germline CDR1 MNHEY, CDR2 SMNVEV (reference sequence). The V gene lost 5 bases and the J gene lost 3 bases, with 10 bases spanning the gap. Complete variable domain (other parts from reference TRBV27 and TRBJ1-4): EAQVTQNPRYLITVTGKKLTVTCSQNMNHEYMSWYRQDPGLGLRQIYYSMNVEVTDKGDVPEGYKVSRKEKRNFPLILESPSPNQTSLYFCASSLGGANEKLFFGSGTQLSVL.